Following are 25 T cell receptor beta chains from one sample sequenced in a study of blood T cell repertoires in COVID-19. Method: immunoSEQ multiplex PCR; TCRdb's copy keeps in-frame clones and lacks some. The sample lists 30,000 to 35,000 clones, around four fifths seen once, with 7% to 8.5% in the top ten. Sequences were obtained from peripheral blood. Receptors originate from a woman in her sixties or seventies with acute or convalescent COVID-19.

The chain employs TRBV9 and TRBJ1-1; tentative D call: TRBD1 (6 bases). Germline V gives CDR1 SGDLS, CDR2 YYNGEE. This CDR3 is built from 14 residues. V was cut by 4 bases and J by 4 bases, with 14 bases left in between. In DNA, the CDR3 is TGTGCCAGCAGCCCCGACAGGTTTCTCACTGAAGCTTTCTTT. Translated: CASSPDRFLTEAFF. The complete variable domain, with remaining parts taken from reference TRBV9 and TRBJ1-1, reads DSGVTQTPKHLITATGQRVTLRCSPRSGDLSVYWYQQSLDQGLQFLIQYYNGEERAKGNILERFSAQQFPDLHSELNLSSLELGDSALYFCASSPDRFLTEAFFGQGTRLTVV.

The gene calls are TRBV7-8 and TRBJ2-7; possible D gene TRBD1, 6 bases. This CDR3 has 16 amino acids. Germline V gene lookup returns CDR1 SGHVS and CDR2 FQNEAQ. V lost 5 bases and J 3 bases, leaving 20 bases between the germline ends. As DNA, the CDR3 is TGTGCCAGCAGCCTGGCCGGGACAAGTACATACTACGAGCAGTACTTC. Its translation is CASSLAGTSTYYEQYF.

This chain connects TRBV7-8 to TRBJ1-1; the D gene is possibly TRBD1 (6 bases). This CDR3 has 15 amino acids. V dropped 4 bases and J dropped 4 bases, with 16 bases sitting between them. CDR1 SGHVS and CDR2 FQNEAQ come from the germline V gene. The CDR3 region is CASSSHREMGTEAFF. The CDR3 DNA reads TGTGCCAGCAGCTCACACAGGGAAATGGGCACTGAAGCTTTCTTT.

The rearrangement uses TRBV5-4 and TRBJ1-1; D perhaps matches TRBD1 (5 bases). CDR1 and CDR2 from the germline V gene are SGHNT and YYREEE (reference sequence). The CDR3 is made up of 14 amino acids. Trimming stripped 8 bases from V and 3 bases from J, with 17 bases between. CDR3 sequence: CASLSGLGDTEAFF. DNA for the CDR3: TGTGCCAGTCTATCAGGGTTGGGCGACACTGAAGCTTTCTTT.

The V gene is TRBV6-1, the J gene TRBJ2-6; a possible D gene is TRBD1 (5 bases). This CDR3 region has 18 residues. With 0 bases removed from V and 3 bases from J, the gap between germline ends came to 15 bases. The V gene's germline CDR1 is MNHNS and CDR2 SASEGT. The CDR3 bases are TGTGCCAGCAGTGAAGCAGGTCTCAGGGTGGTTGGGGCCAACGTCCTGACTTTC. It specifies CASSEAGLRVVGANVLTF.

The CDR3: CASSEWGGTEAFF. The CDR3 DNA reads TGTGCCAGCAGTGAATGGGGGGGCACTGAAGCTTTCTTT. V usage is TRBV2 and J usage is TRBJ1-1, with D possibly TRBD1 on 5 matching bases. Per the germline V gene, CDR1 is SNHLY and CDR2 is FYNNEI. Trimming took 2 bases from V and 4 from J, leaving 8 bases between them. The CDR3 contains 13 residues.

V gene TRBV12-3 or TRBV12-4 combines with J gene TRBJ1-2; D gene uncertain. Trimming shortened V by 5 bases and J by 7 bases, and 14 bases separated the two germline ends. The CDR3 sequence is 13 residues long. The CDR3 DNA reads TGTGCCAGCAGTCGTTTTGGGGAGAGTGGCTACACCTTC. Protein sequence: CASSRFGESGYTF.

This clone was observed a few times. V usage is TRBV2 and J usage is TRBJ2-2; D is possibly TRBD2 (6 bases). Germline V gene sequence: CDR1 SNHLY, CDR2 FYNNEI. V was cut by 3 bases and J by 4 bases, with 9 bases left in between. The CDR3 length is 14 residues. The DNA of the CDR3 is TGTGCCAGCAGTGACAGGGAGGCCACCGGGGAGCTGTTTTTT. Translated: CASSDREATGELFF.

The rearrangement joins TRBV11-2 to TRBJ2-1; perhaps TRBD2 as D (6 bases). The CDR3 runs to 17 residues. Trimming stripped 5 bases from V and 3 bases from J, with 20 bases between. Germline CDR1 SGHAT, CDR2 FQNNGV. In nucleotides, the CDR3 is TGTGCCAGCAGCCACTGGAAGGGTCGGGGGAACTACAATGAGCAGTTCTTC. Translated: CASSHWKGRGNYNEQFF.

The chain carries TRBV4-1 and TRBJ1-2, with 7 bases fitting TRBD1. The CDR3 has 15 residues. J gave up 4 bases and V 0 bases, and 5 bases lay outside the gene matches. Per germline, CDR1 MGHRA and CDR2 YSYEKL. This CDR3 is CASSQDDTGVYGYTF. The CDR3 nucleotides read TGCGCCAGCAGCCAAGACGATACAGGGGTCTATGGCTACACCTTC.

This clone has a handful of counts. The chain has TRBV7-8 and TRBJ1-2; 10 bases match TRBD1. Unmatched junction bases numbered 9, after V lost 5 bases and J lost 6 bases. The CDR3 runs 15 residues. CDR1 is SGHVS, CDR2 FQNEAQ, per germline. CDR3 amino acids: CASSKSDRGFDGYTF. The CDR3 DNA sequence: TGTGCCAGCAGCAAATCGGACAGGGGGTTCGATGGCTACACCTTC.

V usage is TRBV27 and J usage is TRBJ1-2, with D possibly matching TRBD1 (5 bases). In germline, CDR1 is MNHEY, CDR2 SMNVEV (reference sequence). V lost 3 bases, J lost 7 bases, and 21 bases lay in between. The length of the CDR3 is 16 residues. The CDR3 sequence: CASSLWGGEVSGGYTF. DNA of the CDR3: TGTGCCAGCAGTTTGTGGGGCGGGGAGGTGTCGGGTGGCTACACCTTC.

This sequence joins TRBV5-1 and TRBJ1-2; D is possibly TRBD1 (6 bases). Germline values: CDR1 SGHRS, CDR2 YFSETQ. Trimming shortened V by 0 bases and J by 1 base, and 10 bases separated the two germline ends. CDR3 size: 15 residues. CDR3 nucleotides: TGCGCCAGCAGCTTGGAACAGGGCGATAACTATGGCTACACCTTC. It yields the protein CASSLEQGDNYGYTF.

This chain joins TRBV9 and TRBJ1-1; unclear D gene. The CDR3 has 16 amino acids. V lost 4 bases and J lost 0, with 16 bases in between. Germline lookup yields CDR1 SGDLS and CDR2 YYNGEE. The CDR3 loop is CASSPRGPAMNTEAFF. CDR3 DNA: TGTGCCAGCAGCCCCCGAGGCCCAGCAATGAACACTGAAGCTTTCTTT.

The chain links TRBV12-5 to TRBJ2-3; 7 nucleotides align to TRBD2. J gave up 1 base and V 7 bases, and 8 bases lay outside the gene matches. The CDR3 loop spans 15 amino acids. Germline V gene data show CDR1 as LGHNT and CDR2 as FRNRAP. In DNA form, the CDR3 reads TGTGCTAGTGCCCGCGGGGGATGGGGCACAGATACGCAGTATTTT. This gives the protein CASARGGWGTDTQYF.

The V and J genes are TRBV7-2 and TRBJ2-5, with a weak D call TRBD1 (5 bases). Germline V gene data show CDR1 as SGHTA and CDR2 as FQGNSA. V was pared by 5 bases and J by 5 bases, with 12 bases between. The length of the CDR3 is 13 residues. CDR3 sequence: CASSTGPRETQYF. The CDR3 DNA follows: TGTGCCAGCAGCACAGGTCCCCGGGAGACCCAGTACTTC.

This clone appeared a few times. This sequence joins TRBV7-9 and TRBJ2-7, with 7 bases lining up with TRBD1. Germline CDR1 is SEHNR and CDR2 is FQNEAQ (reference sequence). This CDR3 has 14 amino acids. Trimming removed 3 bases from V and 5 bases from J; junction bases left unmatched: 7. This CDR3 reads CASSLTGSQDEQYF. CDR3 sequence (DNA): TGTGCCAGCAGCTTGACAGGGAGCCAGGACGAGCAGTACTTC.

The chain joins TRBV30 to TRBJ1-3; 9 bases are shared with TRBD1. The CDR3 extends over 13 amino acids. The germline V gene has CDR1 GTSNPN and CDR2 SVGIG (reference sequence). V lost 5 bases, J lost 7 bases, and 6 bases stayed unmatched. The CDR3 is CAWGTTGGNTIYF. DNA of the CDR3: TGTGCCTGGGGCACGACAGGGGGGAACACCATATATTTT.

This clone came up a few times. The rearrangement links TRBV27 to TRBJ2-7; tentative D call: TRBD2 (5 bases). Germline V gene lookup returns CDR1 MNHEY and CDR2 SMNVEV (reference sequence). The CDR3 has 15 amino acids. With 5 bases removed from V and 3 bases from J, the gap between germline ends came to 17 bases. The CDR3 DNA follows: TGTGCCAGCAGTCTGTCTAGCCAGGCCCTCTACGAGCAGTACTTC. Translated: CASSLSSQALYEQYF.

The J gene is TRBJ1-5, the V gene TRBV27; maybe TRBD1 (5 bases). V was pared by 6 bases and J by 6 bases, with 15 bases between. CDR1 and CDR2 (germline): MNHEY, SMNVEV (reference sequence). CDR3 length equals 14 residues. CDR3 sequence: CASRLGQGGQPQHF. CDR3 nucleotide sequence: TGTGCCAGCAGACTGGGGCAGGGAGGTCAGCCCCAGCATTTT.

V usage is TRBV5-1 and J usage is TRBJ2-2; D remains unclear. There are 17 residues in the CDR3. The V gene lost 2 bases and the J gene lost 1 base, with 15 bases spanning the gap. Germline CDR1 reads SGHRS; CDR2 reads YFSETQ. CDR3: CASSFGSTTWNTGELFF. The CDR3 nucleotides are TGCGCCAGCAGCTTTGGTTCCACTACCTGGAACACCGGGGAGCTGTTTTTT.

The chain joins TRBV30 to TRBJ2-3, with D maybe TRBD2 (5 bases). CDR3 length: 15 residues. Germline lookup yields CDR1 GTSNPN and CDR2 SVGIG (reference sequence). Trimming took 7 bases from V and 0 from J, leaving 17 bases between them. This chain's CDR3 is CAYYEWSGSTDTQYF. CDR3 nucleotide sequence: TGTGCCTACTATGAATGGTCGGGAAGCACAGATACGCAGTATTTT.

This sequence joins TRBV10-1 and TRBJ1-1; D is ambiguous. The V gene lost 2 bases and the J gene lost 7 bases, with 11 bases spanning the gap. The CDR3 totals 13 residues. Per germline, CDR1 WNHNN and CDR2 SYGVQD (reference sequence). The CDR3 region is CASSETRNGEAFF. The CDR3, as DNA: TGCGCCAGCAGTGAGACGAGGAACGGTGAAGCTTTCTTT.

This chain joins TRBV6-5 and TRBJ2-7; TRBD2 might be the D (6 bases). Between the trimmed V and J ends, which lost 6 bases and 1 base, there was a span of 13 bases. Germline values: CDR1 MNHEY, CDR2 SVGAGI. This CDR3 region has 14 residues. CDR3 coding DNA: TGTGCCAGCAGACCGGGACTCCAGTCCTACGAGCAGTACTTC. Encoded protein: CASRPGLQSYEQYF.

V and J are TRBV6-5 and TRBJ2-5; D is possibly TRBD2 (7 bases). CDR3 length: 15 residues. Germline CDR1 MNHEY, CDR2 SVGAGI. Trimming removed 6 bases from V and 3 bases from J, with 17 bases in between. The DNA for the CDR3 is TGTGCCAGCAGGGAGGGGGGGCGGTGGGAAGAGACCCAGTACTTC. Translated: CASREGGRWEETQYF.